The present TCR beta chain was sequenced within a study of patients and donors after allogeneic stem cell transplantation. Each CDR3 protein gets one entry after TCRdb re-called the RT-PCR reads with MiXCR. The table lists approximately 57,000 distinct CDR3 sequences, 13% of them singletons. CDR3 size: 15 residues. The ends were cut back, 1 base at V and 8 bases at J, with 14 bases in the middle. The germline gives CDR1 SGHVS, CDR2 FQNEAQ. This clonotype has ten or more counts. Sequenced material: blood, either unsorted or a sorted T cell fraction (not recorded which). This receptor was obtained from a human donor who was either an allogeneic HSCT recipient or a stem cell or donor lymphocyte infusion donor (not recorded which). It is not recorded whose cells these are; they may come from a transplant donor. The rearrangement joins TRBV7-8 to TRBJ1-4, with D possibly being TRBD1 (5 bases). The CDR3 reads CASSLEAGYGEKLFF. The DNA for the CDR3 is TGTGCCAGCAGCTTAGAGGCAGGGTATGGAGAAAAACTGTTTTTT.